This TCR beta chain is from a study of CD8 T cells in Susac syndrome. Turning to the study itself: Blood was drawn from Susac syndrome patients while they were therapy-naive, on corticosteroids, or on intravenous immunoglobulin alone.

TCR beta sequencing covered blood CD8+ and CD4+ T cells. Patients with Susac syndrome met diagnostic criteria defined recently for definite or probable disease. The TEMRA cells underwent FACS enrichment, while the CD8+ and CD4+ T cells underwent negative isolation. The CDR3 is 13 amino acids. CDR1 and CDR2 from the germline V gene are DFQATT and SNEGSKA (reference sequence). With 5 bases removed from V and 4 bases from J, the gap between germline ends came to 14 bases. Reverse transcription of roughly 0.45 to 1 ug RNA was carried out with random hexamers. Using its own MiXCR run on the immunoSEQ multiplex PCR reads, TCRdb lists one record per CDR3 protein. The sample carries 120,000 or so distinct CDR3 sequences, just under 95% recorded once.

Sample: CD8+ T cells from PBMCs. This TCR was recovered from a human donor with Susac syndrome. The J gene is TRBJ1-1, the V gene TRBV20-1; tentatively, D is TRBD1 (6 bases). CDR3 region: CSAQLGGPTEAFF. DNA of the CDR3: TGCAGTGCTCAACTTGGGGGCCCCACTGAAGCTTTCTTT.